This is a list of T cell receptor beta chains from one sample in a study of blood T cell repertoires in COVID-19. Clones were read by immunoSEQ multiplex PCR, and TCRdb kept only the in-frame ones, dropping some. The sample has nearly 250,000 clones, almost 85% seen once. Input material: peripheral blood. These receptors came from a woman older than 75 with acute or convalescent COVID-19. Each CDR3 is given with its conserved first and last residue. The D gene is left open where the match is weak. For some rows the clone size is stated as once, few or many, or as a class when expanded; others skip it.

>.|TRBJ2-7|.|TRBV11-3
TGTGCCAGCAGCGGAGACGGATACGAGCAGTACTTC
CASSGDGYEQYF
>few|TRBJ1-2|.|TRBV5-5
TGTGCCAGCAGCTTGCTGGCGGAAGTAAGGGGCGCATATGGCTACACCTTC
CASSLLAEVRGAYGYTF
>.|TRBJ1-1|.|TRBV3-1/TRBV3-2
TGTGCCAGCAGCCAAGTGCCAGGGGTGTTGAACACTGAAGCTTTCTTT
CASSQVPGVLNTEAFF
>.|TRBJ1-4|.|TRBV7-9
TGTGCCAGCGGGGCGGCAACTAATGAAAAACTGTTTTTT
CASGAATNEKLFF
>once|TRBJ2-1|.|TRBV6-5
TGTGCCAGCAGATCGCAGGCAAGCTCCTACAATGAGCAGTTCTTC
CASRSQASSYNEQFF
>.|TRBJ1-1|.|TRBV6-2/TRBV6-3
TGTGCCAGCAGTTACCGGGTTTGGAACACTGAAGCTTTCTTT
CASSYRVWNTEAFF
>.|TRBJ2-7|TRBD2|TRBV28
TGTGCCAGCAGTTTTGCGGGAGTTGGCTCCTACGAGCAGTACTTC
CASSFAGVGSYEQYF
>.|TRBJ1-3|TRBD1|TRBV7-9
TGTGCCAGCAGCTCAACGGACAGGGGTGGGGACACCATATATTTT
CASSSTDRGGDTIYF
>.|TRBJ2-6|.|TRBV7-9
TGTGCCAGCAGCCGGGCACTGAAGGGGAAAGGGGCCAACGTCCTGACTTTC
CASSRALKGKGANVLTF
>.|TRBJ1-1|TRBD1|TRBV6-5
TGTGCCAGCAGTTACCGCGGGACAGGGAACACTGAAGCTTTCTTT
CASSYRGTGNTEAFF
>.|TRBJ2-7|TRBD2|TRBV7-8
TGTGCCAGCAGCTCGAGACAGACTAGCGGCTCCTACGAGCAGTACTTC
CASSSRQTSGSYEQYF
>.|TRBJ2-2|TRBD2|TRBV9
TGTGCCAGCAGCGAGGCGGGAGATGGCACCGGGGAGCTGTTTTTT
CASSEAGDGTGELFF
>.|TRBJ1-2|TRBD1|TRBV11-1
TGTGCCAGCGGCCCTCGGACAGGTTTTTATGGCTACACCTTC
CASGPRTGFYGYTF
>once|TRBJ1-6|TRBD1|TRBV5-5
TGTGCCAGCAGCTCCACTCCGGGACAGGGGGTTTATTCACCCCTCCACTTT
CASSSTPGQGVYSPLHF
>.|TRBJ2-5|.|TRBV20-1
TGCAGTGCTATCTCCCAAGAGACCCAGTACTTC
CSAISQETQYF
>.|TRBJ1-3|TRBD1|TRBV6-5
TGTGCCAGCAGCGACAGGGTTTCTGGAAACACCATATATTTT
CASSDRVSGNTIYF
>few|TRBJ2-7|TRBD2|TRBV7-7
TGTGCCAGCAGCAACAGGACTAGCGGGGGGCCCGATTCTTTCTACGAGCAGTACTTC
CASSNRTSGGPDSFYEQYF
>.|TRBJ1-2|.|TRBV12-3/TRBV12-4
TGTGCCAGCAGTTTGGACATAAACTATGGCTACACCTTC
CASSLDINYGYTF
>.|TRBJ2-2|TRBD2|TRBV6-2/TRBV6-3
TGTGCCAGCAGTTACTCTGGACTAGCGGGAAAGAACACCGGGGAGCTGTTTTTT
CASSYSGLAGKNTGELFF
>.|TRBJ2-7|TRBD1|TRBV6-5
TGTGCCAGCAGTAATCGACAGGGGGCGTACGAGCAGTACTTC
CASSNRQGAYEQYF
>.|TRBJ2-3|TRBD2|TRBV7-2
TGTGCCAGCAGCTTAGGGACTAGCGGGGGCCTACAAGGGGATACGCAGTATTTT
CASSLGTSGGLQGDTQYF
>.|TRBJ2-1|TRBD1|TRBV4-2
TGTGCCAGCAGCCCTGCGGTAGGGACAGGGTACCTCAATGAGCAGTTCTTC
CASSPAVGTGYLNEQFF
>.|TRBJ2-5|.|TRBV5-4
TGTGCCAGCAAGGATACTGAGGTTCAAGAGACCCAGTACTTC
CASKDTEVQETQYF
>.|TRBJ1-1|.|TRBV12-5
TGTGCTAGTGGCTCTGGGGGGAGGAACACTGAAGCTTTCTTT
CASGSGGRNTEAFF
>.|TRBJ2-2|TRBD2|TRBV6-2/TRBV6-3
TGTGCCAGCAGTCTTCCGGGACTAGCGGGAGGGAACACCGGGGAGCTGTTTTTT
CASSLPGLAGGNTGELFF
>.|TRBJ1-5|.|TRBV5-8
TGTGCCAGCAGCTTGGAGGACATTACCCGTCGAAGCAATCAGCCCCAGCATTTT
CASSLEDITRRSNQPQHF
>.|TRBJ1-1|.|TRBV6-2/TRBV6-3
TGTGCCAGCAGTAACACGGGTGAAGCTTTCTTT
CASSNTGEAFF
>.|TRBJ1-1|TRBD1|TRBV5-5
TGTGCCAGCAGCGGAGGGACAGTGAACACTGAAGCTTTCTTT
CASSGGTVNTEAFF
>.|TRBJ2-7|TRBD2|TRBV7-9
TGTGCCAGCAGCTTAGGATCTGGACTAGCGGGTAACGAGCAGTACTTC
CASSLGSGLAGNEQYF
>.|TRBJ1-2|.|TRBV12-3/TRBV12-4
TGTGCCAGCAGCGTGAGTTCGGGTTTCGTGGCCTTC
CASSVSSGFVAF
>.|TRBJ2-7|.|TRBV28
TGTGCCAGCAGCTCCTCTAGACAGGCCTCCTACGAGCAGTACTTC
CASSSSRQASYEQYF
>.|TRBJ1-6|TRBD1|TRBV5-6
TGTGCCAGCAGCTTACTGGACAGGGGTGGTTCACCCCTCCACTTT
CASSLLDRGGSPLHF
>once|TRBJ2-7|TRBD2|TRBV7-8
TGTGCCAGCAGCATAACTCTAGCGGCCGGCTACGAGCAGTACTTC
CASSITLAAGYEQYF
>.|TRBJ2-2|.|TRBV27
TGTGCCAGCAGTTATAGTAGCGGGAACACCGGGGAGCTGTTTTTT
CASSYSSGNTGELFF
>.|TRBJ2-1|TRBD1|TRBV28
TGTGCCAGCAGTCAGCCCGGGACAGGGTCCAATGAGCAGTTCTTC
CASSQPGTGSNEQFF
>.|TRBJ2-7|.|TRBV6-5
TGTGCCAGCAGACACCGGGACAATCCCTACGAGCAGTACTTC
CASRHRDNPYEQYF
>.|TRBJ2-3|TRBD1|TRBV7-2
TGTGCCAGCAGCTTTGGGACAGGGGTAACAGATACGCAGTATTTT
CASSFGTGVTDTQYF
>.|TRBJ1-2|TRBD1|TRBV7-3
TGTGCCAGCAGCGGACAGGGAGATGGCTACACCTTC
CASSGQGDGYTF
>.|TRBJ1-2|.|TRBV6-5
TGTGCCAGCAGTTACTCGCGGGTTAGCTATGGCTACACCTTC
CASSYSRVSYGYTF
>.|TRBJ2-3|.|TRBV10-3
TGTGCCATTGGAGGAGGGTCTAACCTTGGGGGAGATACGCAGTATTTT
CAIGGGSNLGGDTQYF
>.|TRBJ2-1|TRBD2|TRBV30
TGTGCCTGTAGCGGGGCCTCCTACAATGAGCAGTTCTTC
CACSGASYNEQFF
>.|TRBJ1-5|TRBD1|TRBV11-3
TGTGCCAGCAGCGTACTGCGGGACAGAAAATATAGCAATCAGCCCCAGCATTTT
CASSVLRDRKYSNQPQHF
>.|TRBJ2-5|TRBD2|TRBV5-5
TGTGCCAGCAGCCCGGGGGGGGCTAGCGGGGGGCAAGAGACCCAGTACTTC
CASSPGGASGGQETQYF